This T cell receptor beta chain is drawn from a study of T cell responses to AZD1222 COVID-19 vaccine. Whole-study findings and limits: Donors, mostly white British, included more females; clonal diversity was possibly underestimated. The peak T cell response came first, and repertoires were sampled only after it.

Data came from immunoSEQ multiplex PCR; TCRdb stores just in-frame clones and leaves some out. This sample has fewer than 90,000 clones; around nine tenths occur once, and the top ten carry about 7%. V dropped 5 bases and J dropped 5; count of bases not matched to a gene: 4. The CDR3 runs 13 residues. Germline V gene sequence: CDR1 LNHDA, CDR2 SQIVND (reference sequence). With regard to this clone: What it binds is unknown.

This specimen consisted of peripheral blood, obtained 28 days after the second AZD1222 dose. This TCR derives from an adult who received the AZD1222 COVID-19 vaccine. The chain joins TRBV19 to TRBJ1-2; 8 nucleotides line up with TRBD1. CDR3 nucleotide sequence: TGTGCCAGTAGTCTCCAGGGGGCTTATGGCTACACCTTC. Amino acids: CASSLQGAYGYTF. The full variable domain, in which reference TRBV19 and TRBJ1-2 provide the parts outside the CDR3, is DGGITQSPKYLFRKEGQNVTLSCEQNLNHDAMYWYRQDPGQGLRLIYYSQIVNDFQKGDIAEGYSVSREKKESFPLTVTSAQKNPTAFYLCASSLQGAYGYTFGSGTRLTVV.